This TCR beta chain is from a study of Ad26.COV2.S vaccination and SARS-CoV-2 variants. Study observations and caveats: Greater spike-specific TCR breadth was seen in vaccine recipients than in placebo recipients. Possible underestimation of total T cell responses by the TCR breadth and depth analyses was noted.

Clones were read by immunoSEQ multiplex PCR, and TCRdb kept only the in-frame ones, dropping some. The profile shows roughly 350,000 clones, around 90% of them singletons. Trimming removed 3 bases from V and 5 bases from J, with 10 bases in between. This CDR3 region has 14 residues. The germline CDR1 and CDR2 sequences are MNHEY and SMNVEV (reference sequence). Concerning this clone: The target antigen is unknown.

Documented treatment: 15 to 20 received Ad26.COV2.S at low or high dose, single or two shots; about 5 received placebo; per-sample allocation not given. Material that was analyzed had been drawn on day 63 after the first vaccine or placebo injection. The receptor comes from a person aged 18 to 59 who received the Ad26.COV2.S COVID-19 vaccine or a placebo. Sequencing was performed on peripheral blood, taken in a trial of Ad26.COV2.S vaccine versus placebo. The chain has TRBV27 and TRBJ1-4; D is uncertain. The CDR3 bases are TGTGCCAGCAGTTTTGGTTATTCAAATGAAAAACTGTTTTTT. Encoded protein: CASSFGYSNEKLFF.